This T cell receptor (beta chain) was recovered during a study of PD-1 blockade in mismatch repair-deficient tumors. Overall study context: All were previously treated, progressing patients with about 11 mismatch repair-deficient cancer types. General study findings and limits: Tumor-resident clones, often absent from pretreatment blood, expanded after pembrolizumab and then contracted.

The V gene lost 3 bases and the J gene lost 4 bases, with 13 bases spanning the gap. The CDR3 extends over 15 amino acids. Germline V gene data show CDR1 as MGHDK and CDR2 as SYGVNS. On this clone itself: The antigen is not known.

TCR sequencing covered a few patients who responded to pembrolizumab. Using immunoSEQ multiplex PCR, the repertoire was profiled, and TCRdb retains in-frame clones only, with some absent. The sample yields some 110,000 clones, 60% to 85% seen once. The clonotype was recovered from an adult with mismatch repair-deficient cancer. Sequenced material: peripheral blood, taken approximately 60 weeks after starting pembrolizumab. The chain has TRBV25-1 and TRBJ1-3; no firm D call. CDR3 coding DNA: TGTGCCAGCAGTGATTCTCGGGGTTCAGGAAACACCATATATTTT. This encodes CASSDSRGSGNTIYF.